These 21 T cell receptor beta chains came from one sample sequenced in a study of blood T cell repertoires in COVID-19. Sequencing was performed with immunoSEQ multiplex PCR; in TCRdb, only in-frame clones are kept and a portion is missing. The data show roughly 200,000 clones, under 90% seen once. Specimen: peripheral blood. These receptors were collected from a man at least 80 years old with acute or convalescent COVID-19.

The V and J genes are TRBV5-1 and TRBJ2-2; 15 nucleotides match TRBD2. Germline values: CDR1 SGHRS, CDR2 YFSETQ. CDR3 length equals 18 residues. V dropped 4 bases and J dropped 7; count of bases not matched to a gene: 11. The DNA for the CDR3 is TGCGCCAGCAGCGTGGGACTAGCGGGAGGCCGAATTGGCGGGGAGCTGTTTTTT. This sequence encodes CASSVGLAGGRIGGELFF.

The chain uses TRBV29-1 and TRBJ2-5, with D possibly being TRBD1 (7 bases). Germline lookup yields CDR1 SQVTM and CDR2 ANQGSEA. The CDR3 length is 14 residues. V gave up 4 bases and J gave up 7 bases, with 19 bases separating them. CDR3 sequence (DNA): TGCAGCGTTGGGACAGGAGGGGGTCTTGGGACCCAGTACTTC. This sequence encodes CSVGTGGGLGTQYF. Supplemented by reference TRBV29-1 and TRBJ2-5, the full variable domain reads SAVISQKPSRDICQRGTSLTIQCQVDSQVTMMFWYRQQPGQSLTLIATANQGSEATYESGFVIDKFPISRPNLTFSTLTVSNMSPEDSSIYLCSVGTGGGLGTQYFGPGTRLLVL.

J is TRBJ1-1 and V is TRBV10-2; 10 nucleotides agree with TRBD1. With 7 bases clipped from V and 6 bases from J, the junction kept 5 bases outside the gene matches. The germline V gene has CDR1 WSHSY and CDR2 SAAADI. CDR3 length: 13 amino acids. CDR3 DNA sequence: TGCGCCAGCATGGGACAGGGGATTTCTGAAGCTTTCTTT. Translation: CASMGQGISEAFF.

The rearrangement links TRBV23-1 to TRBJ2-4; D not certain. TRBV23-1 is sorted into the ORF group, with uncertain function. V was cut by 4 bases and J by 0 bases, with 13 bases left in between. CDR3 length: 16 amino acids. CDR3 coding DNA: TGCGCCAGCAGTCCAAGAACACGCTTAGCCAAAAACATTCAGTACTTC. This sequence encodes CASSPRTRLAKNIQYF.

In this sample, this clone turned up once. The chain joins TRBV4-1 to TRBJ2-1; D remains unclear. The CDR3 totals 13 residues. V was trimmed by 0 bases and J by 12 bases, leaving 12 bases between them. Per germline, CDR1 MGHRA and CDR2 YSYEKL. The CDR3 sequence is CASSQDQRGRQFF. CDR3 sequence (DNA): TGCGCCAGCAGCCAAGATCAGCGAGGTAGGCAGTTCTTC.

This sequence joins TRBV19 and TRBJ1-5; no definite D call. This CDR3 has 13 residues. Germline assignment: CDR1 LNHDA and CDR2 SQIVND (reference sequence). V was clipped by 7 bases and J by 9 bases, with 16 bases between them. DNA for the CDR3: TGTGCCAGTAATGATGGAGATCCTAGGCCCCAGCATTTT. Protein: CASNDGDPRPQHF.

The J gene is TRBJ1-1, the V gene TRBV6-5; D uncertain. With 0 bases removed from V and 0 bases from J, the gap between germline ends came to 11 bases. Per germline, CDR1 MNHEY and CDR2 SVGAGI. The CDR3 is made up of 16 amino acids. The CDR3 region has the DNA TGTGCCAGCAGTTACTCGGTTCCCAGGATGAACACTGAAGCTTTCTTT. Translating it yields CASSYSVPRMNTEAFF.

The V call is TRBV14, the J call TRBJ2-5, with D hard to call. V was cut by 0 bases and J by 6 bases, with 11 bases left in between. The CDR3 runs 14 residues. Germline V gives CDR1 SGHDN, CDR2 FVKESK. CDR3 nucleotide sequence: TGTGCCAGCAGCCAAGATTTCGAGGTTCAGACCCAGTACTTC. Encoded protein: CASSQDFEVQTQYF.

The chain employs TRBV18 and TRBJ2-7, with 7 positions matching TRBD1. The CDR3 is made up of 13 amino acids. Per germline, CDR1 KGHSH and CDR2 LQKENI. V dropped 3 bases and J dropped 6; count of bases not matched to a gene: 5. CDR3 residues: CASSPSTGSEQYF. The CDR3 nucleotides are TGTGCCAGCTCACCCTCGACAGGGAGCGAGCAGTACTTC.

The V gene is TRBV28, the J gene TRBJ2-3; 7 nucleotides align to TRBD1. The germline V gene encodes CDR1 MDHEN and CDR2 SYDVKM. This CDR3 has 14 residues. Trimming removed 3 bases from V and 7 bases from J; junction bases left unmatched: 7. DNA for the CDR3: TGTGCCAGCAGTTTGAGGGGGCGCGGAAATACGCAGTATTTT. It translates to CASSLRGRGNTQYF.

The rearrangement joins TRBV10-3 to TRBJ1-1; D remains unclear. Trimming took 6 bases from V and 2 from J, leaving 10 bases between them. Germline V CDR1 and CDR2: ENHRY, SYGVKD. The CDR3 is 13 amino acids. CDR3 residues: CAISTGENTEAFF. The CDR3 nucleotides are TGTGCCATCAGCACCGGGGAAAACACTGAAGCTTTCTTT.

The chain joins TRBV15 to TRBJ1-5; weak D call: TRBD1 (6 bases). CDR1 is LNHNV, CDR2 YYDKDF, per germline (reference sequence). The CDR3 consists of 15 residues. The V gene lost 1 base and the J gene lost 4 bases, with 11 bases spanning the gap. DNA for the CDR3: TGTGCCACCAGCAGAGGGACAGCTCCTAATCAGCCCCAGCATTTT. It codes for CATSRGTAPNQPQHF.

Only a few counts were recorded for this clone. The same CDR3 can be traced to other DNA sequences in this sample. The chain couples TRBV19 to TRBJ1-6, with 7 positions matching TRBD1. CDR1 and CDR2 (germline): LNHDA, SQIVND (reference sequence). The CDR3 length is 14 residues. V shed 6 bases, J shed 7 bases, and the junction held 6 bases outside the gene matches. CDR3 sequence (DNA): TGTGCCAGTAGCTTGACAGGGACAAATTCACCCCTCCACTTT. Encoded protein: CASSLTGTNSPLHF.

The chain links TRBV7-2 to TRBJ2-5; maybe TRBD2 (7 bases). V lost 4 bases and J 14 bases, leaving 17 bases between the germline ends. This CDR3 is built from 12 residues. The V gene's germline CDR1 is SGHTA and CDR2 FQGNSA. CDR3 residues: CASSWGGGGLYF. The CDR3 DNA follows: TGTGCCAGCAGCTGGGGGGGAGGGGGATTATACTTC.

The chain links TRBV12-3 or TRBV12-4 to TRBJ2-1; D is uncertain. The CDR3 sequence is 12 residues long. The V end was cut by 4 bases, the J end by 8 bases, with 9 bases between. The CDR3 DNA sequence: TGTGCCAGCAGTTACTCGGGTTATGAGCAGTTCTTC. It is translated as CASSYSGYEQFF.

The chain combines TRBV25-1 with TRBJ2-7; D gene unclear. The CDR3 has 13 amino acids. From germline, CDR1 is MGHDK and CDR2 SYGVNS. V was clipped by 3 bases and J by 4 bases, with 10 bases between them. CDR3 nucleotide sequence: TGTGCCAGCAGTGATTTGTTCGGTTACGAGCAGTACTTC. As protein: CASSDLFGYEQYF.

The V and J genes are TRBV4-3 and TRBJ1-2; possibly TRBD1 for D (5 bases). With 2 bases removed from V and 7 bases from J, the gap between germline ends came to 11 bases. CDR3 length: 13 amino acids. Germline V gene sequence: CDR1 LGHNA, CDR2 YSLEER. CDR3 sequence reads: CASSQSGLGGYTF. As DNA, the CDR3 is TGCGCCAGCAGCCAATCAGGGTTGGGTGGCTACACCTTC.

This clone appeared once. The chain is built from TRBV5-5 and TRBJ2-6; D gene uncertain. The CDR3 sequence is 15 residues long. The germline V gene encodes CDR1 SGHKS and CDR2 YYEKEE (reference sequence). The ends were cut back, 4 bases at V and 1 base at J, with 9 bases in the middle. The CDR3 nucleotides read TGTGCCAGCAGCCCCTCCGAGTCTGGGGCCAACGTCCTGACTTTC. It specifies CASSPSESGANVLTF. Complete variable domain (other parts from reference TRBV5-5 and TRBJ2-6): DAGVTQSPTHLIKTRGQQVTLRCSPISGHKSVSWYQQVLGQGPQFIFQYYEKEERGRGNFPDRFSARQFPNYSSELNVNALLLGDSALYLCASSPSESGANVLTFGAGSRLTVL.

The rearrangement uses TRBV5-4 and TRBJ1-1; 7 nucleotides align to TRBD1. J lost 1 base, V lost 1 base, and 1 base had no gene match. The CDR3 runs 14 residues. Germline V gives CDR1 SGHNT, CDR2 YYREEE (reference sequence). DNA for the CDR3: TGTGCCAGCAGCTTGTGGACAGGGAACACTGAAGCTTTCTTT. Translating it yields CASSLWTGNTEAFF.

The rearrangement uses TRBV18 and TRBJ1-4, with 9 bases lining up with TRBD1. This CDR3 contains 15 residues. Germline assignment: CDR1 KGHSH and CDR2 LQKENI. Trimming removed 7 bases from V and 0 bases from J; junction bases left unmatched: 3. For the CDR3, the DNA is TGTGCCAGCTGGCGACAGGGGGCAACTAATGAAAAACTGTTTTTT. Protein product: CASWRQGATNEKLFF.

J is TRBJ2-1 and V is TRBV3-1 (or the pseudogene TRBV3-2); tentative D call: TRBD1 (5 bases). Germline CDR1 LGHDT, CDR2 YNNKEL (reference sequence). CDR3 length: 15 amino acids. V gave up 1 base and J gave up 7 bases, with 14 bases separating them. CDR3 in DNA: TGTGCCAGCAGCCAAGGTTACGGTGCAGGGAATGAGCAGTTCTTC. The encoded protein is CASSQGYGAGNEQFF.